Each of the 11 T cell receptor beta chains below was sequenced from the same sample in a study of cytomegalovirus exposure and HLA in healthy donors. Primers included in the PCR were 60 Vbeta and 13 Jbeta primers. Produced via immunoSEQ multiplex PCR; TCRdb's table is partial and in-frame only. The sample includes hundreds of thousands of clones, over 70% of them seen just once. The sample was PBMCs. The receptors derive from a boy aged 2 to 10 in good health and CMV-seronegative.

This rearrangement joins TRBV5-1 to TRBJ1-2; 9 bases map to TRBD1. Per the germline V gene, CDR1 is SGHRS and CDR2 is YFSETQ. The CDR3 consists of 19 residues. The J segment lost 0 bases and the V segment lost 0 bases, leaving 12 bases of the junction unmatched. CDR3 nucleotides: TGCGCCAGCAGCTTGGAATGGCGGGACAGGGAGGACTCTAACTATGGCTACACCTTC. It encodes CASSLEWRDREDSNYGYTF.

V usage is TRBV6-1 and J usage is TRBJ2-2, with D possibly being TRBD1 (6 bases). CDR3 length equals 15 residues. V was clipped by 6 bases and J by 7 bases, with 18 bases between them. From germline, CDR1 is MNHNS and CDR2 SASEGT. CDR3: CASRSTGRGDGELFF. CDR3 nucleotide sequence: TGTGCCAGCAGATCTACAGGGAGAGGTGACGGGGAGCTGTTTTTT.

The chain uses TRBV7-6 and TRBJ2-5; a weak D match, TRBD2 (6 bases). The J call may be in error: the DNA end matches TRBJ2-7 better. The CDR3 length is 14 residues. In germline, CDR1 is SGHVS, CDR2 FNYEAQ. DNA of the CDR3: TGTGCCAGCAGCTTAGCTAGCGGCTCCTACGAGCAGTACTTC. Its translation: CASSLASGSYEQYF.

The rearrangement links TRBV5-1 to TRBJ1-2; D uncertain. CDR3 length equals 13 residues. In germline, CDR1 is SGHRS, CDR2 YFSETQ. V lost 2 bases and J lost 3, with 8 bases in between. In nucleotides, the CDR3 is TGCGCCAGCAGCTTCGACGGGGACTATGGCTACACCTTC. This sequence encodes CASSFDGDYGYTF.

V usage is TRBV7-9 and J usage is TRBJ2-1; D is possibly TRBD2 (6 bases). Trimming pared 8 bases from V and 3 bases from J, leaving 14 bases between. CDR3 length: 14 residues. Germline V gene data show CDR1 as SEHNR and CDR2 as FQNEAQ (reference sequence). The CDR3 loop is CASQTGLLYNEQFF. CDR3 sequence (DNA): TGTGCCAGCCAAACGGGACTCCTCTACAATGAGCAGTTCTTC.

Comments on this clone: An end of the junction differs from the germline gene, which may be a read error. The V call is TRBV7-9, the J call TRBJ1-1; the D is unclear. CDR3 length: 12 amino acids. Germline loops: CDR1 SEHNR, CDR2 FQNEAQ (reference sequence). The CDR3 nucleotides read TGTTCCAGCAGCTTACCTTACACTGAAGCTTTCTTT. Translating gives CSSSLPYTEAFF.

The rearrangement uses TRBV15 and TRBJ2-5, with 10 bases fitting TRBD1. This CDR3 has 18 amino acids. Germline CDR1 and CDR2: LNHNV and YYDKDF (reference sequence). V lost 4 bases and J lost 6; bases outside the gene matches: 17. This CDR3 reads CATSNPGQGQHPPKTQYF. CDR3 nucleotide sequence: TGTGCCACCAGCAACCCGGGACAGGGGCAACACCCCCCCAAGACCCAGTACTTC. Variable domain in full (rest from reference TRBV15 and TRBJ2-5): DAMVIQNPRYQVTQFGKPVTLSCSQTLNHNVMYWYQQKSSQAPKLLFHYYDKDFNNEADTPDNFQSRRPNTSFCFLDIRSPGLGDTAMYLCATSNPGQGQHPPKTQYFGPGTRLLVL.

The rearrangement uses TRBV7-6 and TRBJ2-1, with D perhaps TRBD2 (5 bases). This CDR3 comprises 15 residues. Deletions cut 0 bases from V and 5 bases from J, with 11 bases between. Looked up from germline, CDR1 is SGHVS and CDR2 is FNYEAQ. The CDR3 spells CASSLASWRDNEQFF. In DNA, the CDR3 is TGTGCCAGCAGCTTAGCGTCATGGCGGGACAATGAGCAGTTCTTC.

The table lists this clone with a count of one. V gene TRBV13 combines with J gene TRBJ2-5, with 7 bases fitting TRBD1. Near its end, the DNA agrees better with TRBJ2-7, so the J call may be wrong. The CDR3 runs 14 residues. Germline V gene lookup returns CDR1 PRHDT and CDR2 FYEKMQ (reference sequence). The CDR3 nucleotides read TGTGCCAGCAGCTTATACAGGGGTGTCCACGAGCAGTACTTC. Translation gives CASSLYRGVHEQYF.

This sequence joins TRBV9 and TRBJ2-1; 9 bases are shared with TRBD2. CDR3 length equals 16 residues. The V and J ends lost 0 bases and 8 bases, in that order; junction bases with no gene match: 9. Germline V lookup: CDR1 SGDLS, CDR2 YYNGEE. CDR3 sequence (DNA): TGTGCCAGCAGCGTAGGTAGTAGCGGGGGTTTTGATGAGCAGTTCTTC. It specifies CASSVGSSGGFDEQFF.

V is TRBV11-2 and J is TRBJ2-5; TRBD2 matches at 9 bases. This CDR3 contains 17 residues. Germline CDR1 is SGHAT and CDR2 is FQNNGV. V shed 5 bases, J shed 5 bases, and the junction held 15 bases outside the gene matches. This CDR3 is CASSTAGGDFFLETQYF. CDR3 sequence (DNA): TGTGCCAGCAGCACGGCGGGGGGGGACTTTTTTCTCGAGACCCAGTACTTC.